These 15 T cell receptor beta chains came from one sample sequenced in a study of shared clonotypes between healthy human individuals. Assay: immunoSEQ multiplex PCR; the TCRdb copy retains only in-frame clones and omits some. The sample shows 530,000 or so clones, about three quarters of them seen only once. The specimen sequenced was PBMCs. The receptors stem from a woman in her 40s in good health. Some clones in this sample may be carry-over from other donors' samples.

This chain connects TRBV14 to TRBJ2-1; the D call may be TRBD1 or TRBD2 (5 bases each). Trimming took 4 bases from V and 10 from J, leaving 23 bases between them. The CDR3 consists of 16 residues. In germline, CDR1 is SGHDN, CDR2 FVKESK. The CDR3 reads CASSLLGTLGQWEQFF. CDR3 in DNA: TGTGCCAGCAGCCTCCTCGGGACCCTGGGCCAGTGGGAGCAGTTCTTC.

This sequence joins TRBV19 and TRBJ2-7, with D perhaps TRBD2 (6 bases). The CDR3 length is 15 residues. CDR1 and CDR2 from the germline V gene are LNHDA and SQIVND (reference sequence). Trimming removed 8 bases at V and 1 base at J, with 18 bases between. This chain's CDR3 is CASRDLGGRSYEQYF. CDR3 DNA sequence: TGTGCCAGTCGAGACTTGGGGGGTAGGTCCTACGAGCAGTACTTC.

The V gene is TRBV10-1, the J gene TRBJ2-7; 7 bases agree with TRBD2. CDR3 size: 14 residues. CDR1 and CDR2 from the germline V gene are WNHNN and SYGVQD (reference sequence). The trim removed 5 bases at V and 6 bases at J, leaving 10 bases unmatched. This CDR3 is CASSSLAGTCEQYF. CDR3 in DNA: TGCGCCAGCAGTTCCTTAGCGGGCACCTGCGAGCAGTACTTC.

The CDR3 here is CASSLVWGAGQPQHF. The DNA for the CDR3 is TGTGCCAGCAGCTTAGTGTGGGGGGCTGGGCAGCCCCAGCATTTT. This chain uses TRBV7-8 with TRBJ1-5, with D perhaps TRBD1 (6 bases). The V end was cut by 1 base, the J end by 7 bases, with 14 bases between. From germline, CDR1 is SGHVS and CDR2 FQNEAQ. The CDR3 length is 15 residues.

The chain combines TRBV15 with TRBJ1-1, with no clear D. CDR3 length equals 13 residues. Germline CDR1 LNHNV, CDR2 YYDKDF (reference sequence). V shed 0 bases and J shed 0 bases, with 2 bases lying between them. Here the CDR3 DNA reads TGTGCCACCAGCAGAGACGTGAACACTGAAGCTTTCTTT. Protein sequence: CATSRDVNTEAFF.

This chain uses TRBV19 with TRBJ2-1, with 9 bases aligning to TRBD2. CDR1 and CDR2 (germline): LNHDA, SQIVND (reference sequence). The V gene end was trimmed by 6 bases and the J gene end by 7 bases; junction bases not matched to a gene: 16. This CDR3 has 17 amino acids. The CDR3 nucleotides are TGTGCCAGTAGGACCCCCCAGGGGCGGGAGGGAGGAAATGAGCAGTTCTTC. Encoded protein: CASRTPQGREGGNEQFF.

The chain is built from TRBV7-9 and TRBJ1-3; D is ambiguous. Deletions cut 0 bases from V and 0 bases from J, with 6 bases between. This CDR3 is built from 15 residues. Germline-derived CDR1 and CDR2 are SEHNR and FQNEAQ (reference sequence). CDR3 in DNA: TGTGCCAGCAGCTTAGCACCGGTCTCTGGAAACACCATATATTTT. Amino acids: CASSLAPVSGNTIYF.

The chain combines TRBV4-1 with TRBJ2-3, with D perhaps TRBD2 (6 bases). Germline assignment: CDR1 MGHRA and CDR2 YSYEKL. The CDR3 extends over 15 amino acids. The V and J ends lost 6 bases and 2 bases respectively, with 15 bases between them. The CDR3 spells CASSSPGRDTDTQYF. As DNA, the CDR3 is TGCGCCAGCAGTTCCCCTGGGCGGGACACAGATACGCAGTATTTT.

The CDR3 spells CASSLVSGDSSYNEQFF. The DNA of the CDR3 is TGCGCCAGCAGCTTGGTATCCGGAGACAGCTCCTACAATGAGCAGTTCTTC. The chain has TRBV5-1 and TRBJ2-1, with D perhaps TRBD1 (5 bases). Trimming cost V 0 bases and J 0 bases, with 13 bases left between them. Looked up from germline, CDR1 is SGHRS and CDR2 is YFSETQ. This CDR3 is built from 17 residues.

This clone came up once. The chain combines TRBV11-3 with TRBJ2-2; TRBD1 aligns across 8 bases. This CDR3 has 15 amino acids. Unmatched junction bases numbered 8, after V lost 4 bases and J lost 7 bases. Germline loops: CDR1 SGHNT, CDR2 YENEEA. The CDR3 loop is CASSYSGQGGGELFF. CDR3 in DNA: TGTGCCAGCAGCTATTCCGGACAGGGAGGCGGGGAGCTGTTTTTT.

Here the CDR3 reads CASSMTVDGYNEQFF. CDR3 bases: TGTGCCAGCAGTATGACAGTAGACGGCTACAATGAGCAGTTCTTC. This sequence joins TRBV6-6 and TRBJ2-1; TRBD1 might be the D (5 bases). The CDR3 totals 15 residues. With 5 bases removed from V and 3 bases from J, the gap between germline ends came to 14 bases. Per germline, CDR1 MNHNY and CDR2 SVGAGI (reference sequence).

In DNA form, the CDR3 reads TGTGCCAGCAGCCCTAGGACTAGCGGGAACTACAATGAGCAGTTCTTC. It codes for CASSPRTSGNYNEQFF. The gene calls are TRBV9 and TRBJ2-1; 12 bases agree with TRBD2. J was trimmed by 3 bases and V by 4 bases; bases with no gene match: 5. In germline, CDR1 is SGDLS, CDR2 YYNGEE. The CDR3 has 16 amino acids.

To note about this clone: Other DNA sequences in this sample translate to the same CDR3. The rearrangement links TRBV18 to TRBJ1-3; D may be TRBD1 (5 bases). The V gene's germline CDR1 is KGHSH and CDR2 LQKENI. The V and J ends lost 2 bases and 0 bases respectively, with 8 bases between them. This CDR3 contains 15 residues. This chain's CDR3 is CASSPLGHSGNTIYF. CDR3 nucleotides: TGTGCCAGCTCACCATTAGGACACTCTGGAAACACCATATATTTT.

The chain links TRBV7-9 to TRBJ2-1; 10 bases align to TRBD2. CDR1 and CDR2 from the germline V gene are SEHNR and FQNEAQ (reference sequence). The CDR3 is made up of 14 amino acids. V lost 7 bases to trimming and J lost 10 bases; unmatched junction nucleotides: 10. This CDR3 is CASKVLAGDGEQFF. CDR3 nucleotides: TGTGCCAGCAAGGTTCTAGCGGGAGATGGGGAGCAGTTCTTC.

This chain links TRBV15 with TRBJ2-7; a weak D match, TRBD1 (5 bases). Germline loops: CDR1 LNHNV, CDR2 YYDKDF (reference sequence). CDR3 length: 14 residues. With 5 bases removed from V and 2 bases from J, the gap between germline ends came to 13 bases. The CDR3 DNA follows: TGTGCCACCAGCTTAGGACATAGCACCTACGAGCAGTACTTC. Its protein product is CATSLGHSTYEQYF.